This TCR beta chain is drawn from a study of OX40 agonist ivuxolimab in advanced cancers. The CDR3 runs 13 residues. The V gene's germline CDR1 is SGHTA and CDR2 FQGTGA. The V end was cut by 8 bases, the J end by 2 bases, with 13 bases between. Method: immunoSEQ multiplex PCR; TCRdb's copy keeps in-frame clones and lacks some. This sample yields almost 70,000 clones, of which 85% to 90% are seen a single time; roughly a tenth belongs to the top ten. This clone occurred once. This sample comprised CD4+ or CD8+ T cells sorted from blood, obtained in a trial of the OX40 agonist ivuxolimab. This TCR came from an adult with an advanced solid tumor such as melanoma, head and neck, liver or kidney cancer. The chain recombines TRBV7-3 with TRBJ2-7; D is perhaps TRBD2 (5 bases). CDR3 sequence reads: CASSSGNAYEQYF. The CDR3 DNA is TGTGCCAGCTCCAGCGGCAACGCCTACGAGCAGTACTTC.